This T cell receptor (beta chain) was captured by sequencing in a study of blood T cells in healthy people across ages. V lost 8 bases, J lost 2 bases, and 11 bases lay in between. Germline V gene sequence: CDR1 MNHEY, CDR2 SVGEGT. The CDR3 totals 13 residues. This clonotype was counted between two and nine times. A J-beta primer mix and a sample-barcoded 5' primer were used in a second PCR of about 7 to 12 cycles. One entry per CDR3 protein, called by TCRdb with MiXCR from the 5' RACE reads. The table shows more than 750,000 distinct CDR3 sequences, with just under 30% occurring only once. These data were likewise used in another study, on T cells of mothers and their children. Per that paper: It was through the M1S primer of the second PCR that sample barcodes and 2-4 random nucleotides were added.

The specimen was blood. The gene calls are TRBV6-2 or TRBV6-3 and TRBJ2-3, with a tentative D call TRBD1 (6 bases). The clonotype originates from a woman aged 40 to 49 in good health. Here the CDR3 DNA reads TGTGCCAGCGGACAGACGATCACAGATACGCAGTATTTT. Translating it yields CASGQTITDTQYF.